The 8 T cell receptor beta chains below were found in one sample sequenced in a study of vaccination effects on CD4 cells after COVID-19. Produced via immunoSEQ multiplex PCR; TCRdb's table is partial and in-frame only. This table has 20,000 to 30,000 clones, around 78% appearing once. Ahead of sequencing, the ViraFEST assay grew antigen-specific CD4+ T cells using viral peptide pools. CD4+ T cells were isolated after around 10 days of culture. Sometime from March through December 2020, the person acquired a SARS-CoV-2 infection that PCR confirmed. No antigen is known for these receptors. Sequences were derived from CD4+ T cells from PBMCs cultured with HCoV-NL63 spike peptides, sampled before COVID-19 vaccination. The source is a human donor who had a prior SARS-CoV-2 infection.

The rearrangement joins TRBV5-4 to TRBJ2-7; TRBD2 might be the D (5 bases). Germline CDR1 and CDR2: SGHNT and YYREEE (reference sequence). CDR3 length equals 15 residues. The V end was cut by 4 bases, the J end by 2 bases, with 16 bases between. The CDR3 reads CASSPPGRGAYEQYF. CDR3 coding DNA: TGTGCCAGCAGCCCCCCCGGCCGGGGAGCCTACGAGCAGTACTTC.

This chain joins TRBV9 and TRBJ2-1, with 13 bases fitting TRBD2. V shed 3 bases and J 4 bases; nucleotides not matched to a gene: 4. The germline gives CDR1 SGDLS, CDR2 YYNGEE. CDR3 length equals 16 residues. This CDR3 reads CASSETSGGHYNEQFF. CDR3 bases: TGTGCCAGCAGCGAGACTAGCGGGGGGCATTACAATGAGCAGTTCTTC. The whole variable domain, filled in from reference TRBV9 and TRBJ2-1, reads DSGVTQTPKHLITATGQRVTLRCSPRSGDLSVYWYQQSLDQGLQFLIQYYNGEERAKGNILERFSAQQFPDLHSELNLSSLELGDSALYFCASSETSGGHYNEQFFGPGTRLTVL.

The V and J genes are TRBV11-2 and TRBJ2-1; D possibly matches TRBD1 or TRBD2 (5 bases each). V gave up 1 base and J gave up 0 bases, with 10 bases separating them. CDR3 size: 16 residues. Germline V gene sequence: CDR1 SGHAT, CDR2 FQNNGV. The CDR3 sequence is CASSLGGPSSYNEQFF. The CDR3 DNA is TGTGCCAGCAGCTTAGGGGGACCCAGCTCCTACAATGAGCAGTTCTTC.

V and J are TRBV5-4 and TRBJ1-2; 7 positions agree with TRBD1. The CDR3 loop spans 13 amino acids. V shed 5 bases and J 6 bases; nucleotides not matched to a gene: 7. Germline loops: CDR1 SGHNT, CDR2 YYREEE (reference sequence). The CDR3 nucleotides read TGTGCCAGCAGGGAACAGGGGTTAGATGGCTACACCTTC. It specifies CASREQGLDGYTF.

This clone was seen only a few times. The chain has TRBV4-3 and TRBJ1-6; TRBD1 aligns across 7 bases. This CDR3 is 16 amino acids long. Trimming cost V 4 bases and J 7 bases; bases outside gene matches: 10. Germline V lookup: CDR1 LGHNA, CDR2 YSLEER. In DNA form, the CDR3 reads TGCGCCAGCAGCCTGGACAGGCTTGTTGCAAATTCACCCCTCCACTTT. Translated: CASSLDRLVANSPLHF.

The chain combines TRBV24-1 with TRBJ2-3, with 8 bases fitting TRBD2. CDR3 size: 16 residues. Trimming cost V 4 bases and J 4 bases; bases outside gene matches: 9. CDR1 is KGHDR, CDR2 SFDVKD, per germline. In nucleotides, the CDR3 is TGTGCCACCAGTGAGCCTCCGGGACTAGATGCAGATACGCAGTATTTT. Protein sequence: CATSEPPGLDADTQYF.

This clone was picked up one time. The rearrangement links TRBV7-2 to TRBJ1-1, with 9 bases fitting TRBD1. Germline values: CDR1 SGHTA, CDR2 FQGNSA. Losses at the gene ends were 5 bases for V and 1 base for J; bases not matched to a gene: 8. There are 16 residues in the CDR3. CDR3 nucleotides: TGTGCCAGCAGCCGGTTCCGGGACAGGGAGAACACTGAAGCTTTCTTT. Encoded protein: CASSRFRDRENTEAFF.

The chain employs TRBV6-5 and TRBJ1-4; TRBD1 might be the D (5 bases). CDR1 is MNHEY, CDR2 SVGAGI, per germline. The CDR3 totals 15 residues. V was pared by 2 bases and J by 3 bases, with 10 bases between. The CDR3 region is CASSYDSHSNEKLFF. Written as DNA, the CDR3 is TGTGCCAGCAGTTACGACAGCCATTCTAATGAAAAACTGTTTTTT.